This T cell receptor beta chain appears in the sequencing data of a study of CD8 T cells in ankylosing spondylitis. CDR3 length equals 15 residues. The ends lost 8 bases at V and 5 bases at J; junction bases unmatched: 6. Germline-derived CDR1 and CDR2 are SSHAT and FNYEAQ (reference sequence). General observations from the study: Characteristic of ankylosing spondylitis blood, it appeared, was a TCR beta motif comprising fewer than 10 highly homologous variants.

This clonotype was seen at least ten times. Its matching antigen is unknown. Preparation of TCR beta libraries was done by quantitative 5'-RACE with molecular barcodes. MiXCR, run by TCRdb on the 5' RACE reads, gives a single entry per CDR3 protein. The sample has around 160,000 distinct CDR3 sequences, around a tenth seen once. The receptor's source is a male donor with ankylosing spondylitis or in good health (not recorded which). The sequenced material came from blood, either unsorted or a sorted T cell fraction (not recorded which). This sequence joins TRBV7-7 and TRBJ2-2, with 12 bases identical to TRBD1. For the CDR3, the DNA is TGTGCCAGCGGGACGGGACAGGGGGCGACCGGGGAGCTGTTTTTT. It yields the protein CASGTGQGATGELFF.